The present T cell receptor beta chain was sequenced within a study of regulatory T cells in long-lasting Graves disease. The wider study: Positive TSH receptor antibodies alongside over 5 years of antithyroid drugs were what marked Graves' disease as persistent.

Construction of TCR beta libraries relied on iRepertoire HTBI primers and on Arm-PCR targeting CDR3 regions. TCRdb recomputed calls from the multiplex PCR reads with MiXCR, one row per CDR3 protein. The sample yields 350,000 to 450,000 distinct CDR3 sequences, 20% to 25% seen once. There are many counts of this clonotype. The antigen is not known. Time point of the sample: persistent/refractory GD, antithyroid drugs over 5 years with positive TRAb. Extracted PBMC RNA gave rise to the TCR library. General study results and limits: TRBV28 was favored in persistent disease, as were TRBJ1-2 and TRBJ2-5. Accuracy might have suffered from few samples. Among the persistent patients, some 2,900 public clonotypes were shared, more than the 850 to 1,000 shared among new patients.

Germline V gives CDR1 MDHEN, CDR2 SYDVKM. CDR3 length equals 18 residues. The V gene lost 5 bases and the J gene lost 2 bases, with 25 bases spanning the gap. The chain employs TRBV28 and TRBJ2-7, with a possible D match to TRBD1 (6 bases). Sequences were derived from peripheral blood mononuclear cells (PBMCs), sampled when the disease was refractory, from a patient treated with antithyroid drugs. The source of this sequence is a female donor with Graves disease. CDR3 bases: TGTGCCAGCAGTCTCGACAGGTTGGCCGTTTCAATCGCCTACGAGCAGTACTTC. Encoded protein: CASSLDRLAVSIAYEQYF.